This T cell receptor beta chain was obtained from a study of shared clonotypes between healthy human individuals. The assay was immunoSEQ multiplex PCR, and TCRdb's table has in-frame clones only and misses some. The sample includes roughly 500,000 clones, 79% seen only once; the top ten take roughly 13%. The V gene lost 6 bases and the J gene lost 2 bases, with 20 bases spanning the gap. CDR1 and CDR2 from the germline V gene are SGDLS and YYNGEE. This CDR3 is 16 amino acids long. The sequenced sample was PBMCs. This TCR came from a woman in her forties in good health. Some clones in this sample may be carry-over from other donors' samples. This chain links TRBV9 with TRBJ2-5; D may be TRBD2 (6 bases). CDR3 DNA: TGTGCCAGCACCTTTTCCGGGGGAGTACCTCAAGAGACCCAGTACTTC. Protein sequence: CASTFSGGVPQETQYF.